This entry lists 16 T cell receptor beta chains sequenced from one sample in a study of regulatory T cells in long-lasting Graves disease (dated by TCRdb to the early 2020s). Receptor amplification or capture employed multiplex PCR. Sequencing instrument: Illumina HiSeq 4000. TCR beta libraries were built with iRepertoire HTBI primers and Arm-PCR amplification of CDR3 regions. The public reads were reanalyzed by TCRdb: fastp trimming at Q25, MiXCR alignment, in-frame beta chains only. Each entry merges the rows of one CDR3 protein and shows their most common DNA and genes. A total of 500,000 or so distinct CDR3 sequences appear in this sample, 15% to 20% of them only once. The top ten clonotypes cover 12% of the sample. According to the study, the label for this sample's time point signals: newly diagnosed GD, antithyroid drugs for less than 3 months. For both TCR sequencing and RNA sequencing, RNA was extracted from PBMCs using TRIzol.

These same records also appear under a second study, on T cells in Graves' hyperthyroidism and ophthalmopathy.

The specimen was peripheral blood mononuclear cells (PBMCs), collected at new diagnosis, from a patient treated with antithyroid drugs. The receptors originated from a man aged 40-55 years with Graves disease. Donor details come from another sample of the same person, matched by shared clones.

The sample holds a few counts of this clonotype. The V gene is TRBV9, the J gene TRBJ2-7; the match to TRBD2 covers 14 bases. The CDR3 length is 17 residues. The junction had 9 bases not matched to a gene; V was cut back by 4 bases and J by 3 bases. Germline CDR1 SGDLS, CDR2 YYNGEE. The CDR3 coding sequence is TGTGCCAGCAGCCCGTGGACTAGCGGGAGGTCAAACTACGAGCAGTACTTC. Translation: CASSPWTSGRSNYEQYF.

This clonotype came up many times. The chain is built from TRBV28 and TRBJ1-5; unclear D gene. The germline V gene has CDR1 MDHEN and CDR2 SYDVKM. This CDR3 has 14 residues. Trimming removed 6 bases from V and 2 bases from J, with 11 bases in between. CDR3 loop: CASRGGGRNQPQHF. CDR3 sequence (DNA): TGTGCCAGCAGGGGTGGCGGGCGCAATCAGCCCCAGCATTTT. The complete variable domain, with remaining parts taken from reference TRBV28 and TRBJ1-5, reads DVKVTQSSRYLVKRTGEKVFLECVQDMDHENMFWYRQDPGLGLRLIYFSYDVKMKEKGDIPEGYSVSREKKERFSLILESASTNQTSMYLCASRGGGRNQPQHFGDGTRLSIL.

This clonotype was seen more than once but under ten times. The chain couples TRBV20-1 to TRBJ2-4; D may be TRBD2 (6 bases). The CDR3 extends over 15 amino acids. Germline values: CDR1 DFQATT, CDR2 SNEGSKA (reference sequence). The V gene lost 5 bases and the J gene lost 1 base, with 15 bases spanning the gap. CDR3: CSAAGYGGAKNIQYF. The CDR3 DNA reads TGCAGTGCTGCCGGCTACGGGGGTGCCAAAAACATTCAGTACTTC.

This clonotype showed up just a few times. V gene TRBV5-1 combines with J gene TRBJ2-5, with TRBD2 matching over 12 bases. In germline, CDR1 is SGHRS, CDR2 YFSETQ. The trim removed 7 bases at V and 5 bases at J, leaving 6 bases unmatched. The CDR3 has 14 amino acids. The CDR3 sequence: CASGLAGSGETQYF. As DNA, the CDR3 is TGCGCCAGCGGACTAGCGGGATCCGGGGAGACCCAGTACTTC.

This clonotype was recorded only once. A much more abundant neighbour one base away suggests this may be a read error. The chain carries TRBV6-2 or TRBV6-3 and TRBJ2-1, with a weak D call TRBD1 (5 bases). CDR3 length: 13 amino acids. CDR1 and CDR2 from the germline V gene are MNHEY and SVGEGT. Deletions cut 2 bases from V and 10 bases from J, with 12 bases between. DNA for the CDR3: TGTGCCAGCAGTTACCGCAAGGGGTGGGAGCAGTTCTTC. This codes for CASSYRKGWEQFF.

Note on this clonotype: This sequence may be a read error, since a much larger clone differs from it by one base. The CDR3 DNA follows: TGTGCCAGCAGTTACGGTGGGTTGGCGGAGGCCCAGTACTTC. Translating it yields CASSYGGLAEAQYF. This sequence joins TRBV28 and TRBJ2-5, with D possibly TRBD2 on 5 matching bases. CDR3 length: 14 residues. The V and J ends lost 4 bases and 9 bases respectively, with 18 bases between them. Looked up from germline, CDR1 is MDHEN and CDR2 is SYDVKM.

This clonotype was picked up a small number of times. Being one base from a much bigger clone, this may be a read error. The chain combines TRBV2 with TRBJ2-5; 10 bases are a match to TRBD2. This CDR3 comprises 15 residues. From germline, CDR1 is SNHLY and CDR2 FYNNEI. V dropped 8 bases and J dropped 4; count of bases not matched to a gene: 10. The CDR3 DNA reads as TGTGCCAGCGTTACATCCGGGACTAGCGTAGAGACCCAGTACTTC. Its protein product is CASVTSGTSVETQYF. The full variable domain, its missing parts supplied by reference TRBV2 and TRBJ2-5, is EPEVTQTPSHQVTQMGQEVILRCVPISNHLYFYWYRQILGQKVEFLVSFYNNEISEKSEIFDDQFSVERPDGSNFTLKIRSTKLEDSAMYFCASVTSGTSVETQYFGPGTRLLVL.

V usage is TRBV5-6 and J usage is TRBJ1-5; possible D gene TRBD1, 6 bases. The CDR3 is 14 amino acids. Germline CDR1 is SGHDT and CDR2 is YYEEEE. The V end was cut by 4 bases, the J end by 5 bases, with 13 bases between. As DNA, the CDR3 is TGTGCCAGCAGCCTCCAGGGGCCAGATCAGCCCCAGCATTTT. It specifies CASSLQGPDQPQHF.

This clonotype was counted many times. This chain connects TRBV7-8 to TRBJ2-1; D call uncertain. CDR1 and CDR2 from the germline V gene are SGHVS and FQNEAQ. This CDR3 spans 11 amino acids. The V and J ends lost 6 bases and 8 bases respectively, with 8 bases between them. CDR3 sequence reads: CASSPVDEQFF. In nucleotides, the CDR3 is TGTGCCAGCAGTCCTGTCGATGAGCAGTTCTTC.

CDR3 loop: CASSSPQYQETQYF. The CDR3 bases are TGTGCCAGCAGTTCCCCTCAGTACCAAGAGACCCAGTACTTC. The gene calls are TRBV27 and TRBJ2-5; D is unresolved. The length of the CDR3 is 14 residues. The V end was cut by 4 bases, the J end by 0 bases, with 9 bases between. Germline CDR1 MNHEY, CDR2 SMNVEV (reference sequence).

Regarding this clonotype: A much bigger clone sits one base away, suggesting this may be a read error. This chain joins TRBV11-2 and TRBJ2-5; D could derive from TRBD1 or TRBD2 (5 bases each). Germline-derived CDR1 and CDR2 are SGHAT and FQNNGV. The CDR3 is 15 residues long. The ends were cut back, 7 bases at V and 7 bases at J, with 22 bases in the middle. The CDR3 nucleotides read TGTGCCAGCATCGCCGGGACGGAAGGGATAAGGACCCAGTACTTC. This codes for CASIAGTEGIRTQYF.

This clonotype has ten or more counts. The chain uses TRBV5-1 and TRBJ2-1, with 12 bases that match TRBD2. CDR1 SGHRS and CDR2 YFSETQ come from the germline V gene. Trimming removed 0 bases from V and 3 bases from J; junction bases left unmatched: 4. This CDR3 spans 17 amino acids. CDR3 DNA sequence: TGCGCCAGCAGCTTGGGTCTAGCGGGAGGGTTCTACAATGAGCAGTTCTTC. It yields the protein CASSLGLAGGFYNEQFF.

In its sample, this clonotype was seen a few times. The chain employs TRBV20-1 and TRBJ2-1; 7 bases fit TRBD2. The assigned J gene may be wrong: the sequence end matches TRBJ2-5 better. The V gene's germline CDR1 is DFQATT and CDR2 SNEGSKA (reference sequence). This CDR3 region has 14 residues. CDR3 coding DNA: TGCAGTGCTAGGGGGGGAGGGTATCGGGAGACCCAGTACTTC. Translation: CSARGGGYRETQYF.

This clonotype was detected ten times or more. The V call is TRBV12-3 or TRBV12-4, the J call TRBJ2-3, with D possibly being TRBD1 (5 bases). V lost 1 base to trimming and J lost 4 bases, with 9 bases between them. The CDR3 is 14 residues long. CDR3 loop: CASSLVGPADTQYF. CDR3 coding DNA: TGTGCCAGCAGTTTAGTGGGGCCGGCAGATACGCAGTATTTT.

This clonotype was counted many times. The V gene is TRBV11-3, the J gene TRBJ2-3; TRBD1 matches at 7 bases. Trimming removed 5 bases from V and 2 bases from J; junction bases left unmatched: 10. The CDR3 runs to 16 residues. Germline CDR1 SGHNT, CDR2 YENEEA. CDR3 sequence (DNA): TGTGCCAGCAGCCCCAATCGACAGGGCCTCACAGATACGCAGTATTTT. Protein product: CASSPNRQGLTDTQYF.

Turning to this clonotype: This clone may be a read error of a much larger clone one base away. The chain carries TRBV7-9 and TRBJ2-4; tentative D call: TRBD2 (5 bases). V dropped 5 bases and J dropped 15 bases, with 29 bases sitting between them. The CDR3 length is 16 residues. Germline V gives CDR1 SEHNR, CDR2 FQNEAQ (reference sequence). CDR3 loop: CASSLGRTGIGETRYF. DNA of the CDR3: TGTGCCAGCAGCCTTGGAAGGACTGGGATTGGGGAGACCCGGTACTTC. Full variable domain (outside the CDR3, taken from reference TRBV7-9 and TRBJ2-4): DTGVSQNPRHKITKRGQNVTFRCDPISEHNRLYWYRQTLGQGPEFLTYFQNEAQLEKSRLLSDRFSAERPKGSFSTLEIQRTEQGDSAMYLCASSLGRTGIGETRYFGAGTRLSVL.